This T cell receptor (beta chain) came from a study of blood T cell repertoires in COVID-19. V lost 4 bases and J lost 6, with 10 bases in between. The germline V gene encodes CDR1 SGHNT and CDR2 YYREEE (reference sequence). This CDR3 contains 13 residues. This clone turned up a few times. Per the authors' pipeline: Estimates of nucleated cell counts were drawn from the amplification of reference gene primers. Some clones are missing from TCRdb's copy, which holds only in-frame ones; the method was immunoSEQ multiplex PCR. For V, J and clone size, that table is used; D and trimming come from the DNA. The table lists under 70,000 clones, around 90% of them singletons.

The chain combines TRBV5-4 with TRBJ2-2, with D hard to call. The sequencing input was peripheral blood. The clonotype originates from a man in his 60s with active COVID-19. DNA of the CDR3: TGTGCCAGCAGCCCCGGCGGCGCCGGGGAGCTGTTTTTT. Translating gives CASSPGGAGELFF.